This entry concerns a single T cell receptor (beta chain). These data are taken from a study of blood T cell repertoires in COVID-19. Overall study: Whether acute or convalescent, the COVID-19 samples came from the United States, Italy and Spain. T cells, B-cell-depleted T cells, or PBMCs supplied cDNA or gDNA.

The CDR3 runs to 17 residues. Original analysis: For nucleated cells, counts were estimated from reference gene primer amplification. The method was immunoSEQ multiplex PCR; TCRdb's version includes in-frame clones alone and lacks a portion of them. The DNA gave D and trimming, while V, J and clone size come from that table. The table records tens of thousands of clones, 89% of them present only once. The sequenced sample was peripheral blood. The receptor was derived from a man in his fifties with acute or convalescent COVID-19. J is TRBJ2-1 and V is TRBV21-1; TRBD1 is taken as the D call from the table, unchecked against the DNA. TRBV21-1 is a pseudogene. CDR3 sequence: CASSKGWGDRGHNEQFF. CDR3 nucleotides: TGTGCCAGCAGCAAAGGATGGGGGGACAGGGGGCACAATGAGCAGTTCTTC.